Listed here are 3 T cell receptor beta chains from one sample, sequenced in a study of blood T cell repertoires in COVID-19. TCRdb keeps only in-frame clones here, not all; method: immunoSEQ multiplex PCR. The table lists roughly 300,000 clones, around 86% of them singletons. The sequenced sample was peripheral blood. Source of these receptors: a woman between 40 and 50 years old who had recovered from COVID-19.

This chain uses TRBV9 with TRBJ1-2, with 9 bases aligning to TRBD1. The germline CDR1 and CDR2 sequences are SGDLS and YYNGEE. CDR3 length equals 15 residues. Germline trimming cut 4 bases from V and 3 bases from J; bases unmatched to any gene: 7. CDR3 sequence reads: CASSSPGQGHYGYTF. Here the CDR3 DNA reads TGTGCCAGCAGCTCACCGGGACAGGGACACTATGGCTACACCTTC.

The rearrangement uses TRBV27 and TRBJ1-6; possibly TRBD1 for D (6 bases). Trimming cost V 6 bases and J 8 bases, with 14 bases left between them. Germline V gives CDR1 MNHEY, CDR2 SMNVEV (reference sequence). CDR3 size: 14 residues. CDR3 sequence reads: CASRPGGADSPLHF. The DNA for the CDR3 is TGTGCCAGCAGGCCGGGGGGGGCCGATTCACCCCTCCACTTT.

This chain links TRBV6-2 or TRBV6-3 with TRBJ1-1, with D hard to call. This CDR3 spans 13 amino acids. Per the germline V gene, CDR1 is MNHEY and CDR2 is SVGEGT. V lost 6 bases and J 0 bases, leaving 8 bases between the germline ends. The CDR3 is CASSDTMNTEAFF. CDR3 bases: TGTGCCAGCAGCGACACAATGAACACTGAAGCTTTCTTT.